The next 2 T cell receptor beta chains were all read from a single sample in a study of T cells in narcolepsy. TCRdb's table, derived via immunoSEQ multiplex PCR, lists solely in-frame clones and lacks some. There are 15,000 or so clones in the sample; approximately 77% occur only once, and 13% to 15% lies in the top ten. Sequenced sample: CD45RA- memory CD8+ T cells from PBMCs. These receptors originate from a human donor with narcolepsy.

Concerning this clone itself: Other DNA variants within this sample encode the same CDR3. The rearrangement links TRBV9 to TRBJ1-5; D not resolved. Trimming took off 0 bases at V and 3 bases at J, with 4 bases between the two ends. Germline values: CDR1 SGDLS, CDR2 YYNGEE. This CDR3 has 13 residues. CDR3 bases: TGTGCCAGCAGCGTAGGCTCCAATCAGCCCCAGCATTTT. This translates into CASSVGSNQPQHF.

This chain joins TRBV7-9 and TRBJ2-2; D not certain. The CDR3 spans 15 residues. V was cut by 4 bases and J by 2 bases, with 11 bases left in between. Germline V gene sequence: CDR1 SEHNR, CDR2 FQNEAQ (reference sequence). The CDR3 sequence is CASSSRTANTGELFF. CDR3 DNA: TGTGCCAGCAGCTCCAGGACGGCTAACACCGGGGAGCTGTTTTTT.